This T cell receptor beta chain comes out of a study of blood T cell repertoires in COVID-19. Germline V gene lookup returns CDR1 SGHRS and CDR2 YFSETQ. J lost 4 bases, V lost 0 bases, and 4 bases had no gene match. CDR3 length: 15 residues. In the authors' workflow: Estimation of nucleated cell counts relied on the amplification of reference gene primers. The protocol was immunoSEQ multiplex PCR, while the TCRdb copy is restricted to in-frame clones and leaves out a portion. D and trimming were read from the DNA, whereas the V and J calls and clone size are those reported in that table. In the table there are roughly 150,000 clones, around 81% of which are singletons. This clone appeared once. Participants spanned ages about 18 to 95 years and resided in roughly 22 US areas. Membership in each cohort depended on participant-reported clinical history.

The sequenced material came from PBMCs or T cells enriched from blood (not recorded which). The TCR originated in a middle-aged man who had recovered from COVID-19. The chain is built from TRBV5-1 and TRBJ2-1; 7 bases map to TRBD1. The CDR3, as DNA: TGCGCCAGCAGCTTGGTGGGACAGACATACAATGAGCAGTTCTTC. It yields the protein CASSLVGQTYNEQFF.